The 16 T cell receptor beta chains below come from one sample, sequenced in a study of T cell repertoires in ileal Crohn's disease. Specified time point: proximal margin of the surgical specimen (macroscopically non-inflamed). Assay: immunoSEQ multiplex PCR; the TCRdb copy retains only in-frame clones and omits some. Of 7,200 or so clones listed, 72% are singletons. Material for sequencing was ileal tissue. All receptors derive from an adult with Crohn's disease.

The rearrangement uses TRBV7-3 and TRBJ2-7, with a weak D call TRBD2 (6 bases). The CDR3 totals 13 residues. Trimming removed 3 bases at V and 5 bases at J, with 11 bases between. Per the germline V gene, CDR1 is SGHTA and CDR2 is FQGTGA. CDR3 DNA sequence: TGTGCCAGCAGCTTCAAAGCGGGTCACGAGCAGTACTTC. This encodes CASSFKAGHEQYF.

The rearrangement uses TRBV6-5 and TRBJ2-7; D possibly uses TRBD1 or TRBD2 (6 bases each). V dropped 6 bases and J dropped 9 bases, with 18 bases sitting between them. The CDR3 spans 13 residues. The germline V gene encodes CDR1 MNHEY and CDR2 SVGAGI. DNA of the CDR3: TGTGCCAGCAGCCCTAACCGGGGGCAGACGCAGTACTTC. This gives the protein CASSPNRGQTQYF.

The rearrangement links TRBV4-1 to TRBJ1-2; D is uncertain. Trimming removed 1 base from V and 3 bases from J, with 12 bases in between. This CDR3 has 15 amino acids. The germline V gene encodes CDR1 MGHRA and CDR2 YSYEKL. The CDR3 protein is CASSQVTAYHYGYTF. CDR3 coding DNA: TGCGCCAGCAGCCAAGTCACGGCTTACCACTATGGCTACACCTTC.

There are a few counts of this clone. The gene calls are TRBV25-1 and TRBJ2-3; 12 bases agree with TRBD2. With V trimmed by 4 bases and J by 5 bases, 7 bases remained unmatched. Germline-derived CDR1 and CDR2 are MGHDK and SYGVNS. This CDR3 is built from 16 residues. Here the CDR3 reads CASSGSSGRVQDTQYF. Here the CDR3 DNA reads TGTGCCAGCAGTGGGTCTAGCGGGAGGGTGCAAGATACGCAGTATTTT.

This chain connects TRBV28 to TRBJ1-3, with unresolved D. Germline lookup yields CDR1 MDHEN and CDR2 SYDVKM. The CDR3 sequence is 13 residues long. V was pared by 8 bases and J by 0 bases, with 8 bases between. Written as DNA, the CDR3 is TGTGCCAGCCGGTACGTCTCTGGAAACACCATATATTTT. Its translation: CASRYVSGNTIYF.

This chain joins TRBV2 and TRBJ2-1; D is uncertain. Germline values: CDR1 SNHLY, CDR2 FYNNEI. V shed 5 bases and J shed 10 bases, with 9 bases lying between them. CDR3 length: 11 amino acids. The CDR3 DNA reads as TGTGCCAGCAGTCCGCTGGCAGAGCAGTTCTTC. It is translated as CASSPLAEQFF.

This clone was counted between two and nine times. The rearrangement uses TRBV10-3 and TRBJ1-1; D uncertain. Germline CDR1 reads ENHRY; CDR2 reads SYGVKD. Between the trimmed V and J ends, which lost 0 bases and 7 bases, there was a span of 12 bases. The CDR3 loop spans 14 amino acids. CDR3 nucleotide sequence: TGTGCCATCAGTGAGTCGCCAGCGAGATTTGAAGCTTTCTTT. Amino acid sequence: CAISESPARFEAFF.

The rearrangement links TRBV11-2 to TRBJ1-3; a possible D gene is TRBD1 (5 bases). Per germline, CDR1 SGHAT and CDR2 FQNNGV. V lost 4 bases to trimming and J lost 0 bases, with 7 bases between them. The CDR3 contains 14 residues. CDR3 DNA: TGTGCCAGCAGCTCAGACAGCTCTGGAAACACCATATATTTT. Its translation: CASSSDSSGNTIYF.

The genes are TRBV18 and TRBJ2-1; TRBD2 matches at 8 bases. The germline V gene has CDR1 KGHSH and CDR2 LQKENI. The V and J ends lost 2 bases and 4 bases, in that order; junction bases with no gene match: 1. CDR3 length: 14 amino acids. The CDR3 region has the DNA TGTGCCAGCTCACCAGAGCGGGGGTACAATGAGCAGTTCTTC. Translated: CASSPERGYNEQFF.

This clone was detected once. This chain joins TRBV2 and TRBJ2-3; D is undetermined. The CDR3 totals 10 residues. V lost 7 bases and J lost 6, with 5 bases in between. Per the germline V gene, CDR1 is SNHLY and CDR2 is FYNNEI. CDR3 DNA: TGTGCCAGCATCTATGATACGCAGTATTTT. Protein: CASIYDTQYF.

This clone was detected once. The chain uses TRBV7-3 and TRBJ2-2; 7 positions match TRBD1. The ends lost 6 bases at V and 4 bases at J; junction bases unmatched: 8. The CDR3 consists of 15 residues. Germline V gene data show CDR1 as SGHTA and CDR2 as FQGTGA. The CDR3 loop is CASRPIDRATGELFF. The CDR3 DNA sequence: TGTGCCAGCAGGCCAATCGACAGGGCCACCGGGGAGCTGTTTTTT. Based on the CDR3 plus reference TRBV7-3 and TRBJ2-2, the full variable domain is GAGVSQTPSNKVTEKGKYVELRCDPISGHTALYWYRQSLGQGPEFLIYFQGTGAADDSGLPNDRFFAVRPEGSVSTLKIQRTERGDSAVYLCASRPIDRATGELFFGEGSRLTVL.

CDR3 amino acids: CASSEIGTGHYTF. The DNA of the CDR3 is TGTGCCAGCAGTGAAATCGGGACAGGGCACTACACCTTC. The V gene is TRBV2, the J gene TRBJ1-2; 9 positions match TRBD1. The length of the CDR3 is 13 residues. CDR1 and CDR2 from the germline V gene are SNHLY and FYNNEI. V was clipped by 2 bases and J by 10 bases; unmatched bases: 5.

This clone has more than one count but fewer than ten. V usage is TRBV27 and J usage is TRBJ2-3, with D possibly TRBD1 on 5 matching bases. The germline V and J ends were trimmed by 5 bases and 0 bases, with 9 bases remaining between them. The CDR3 has 14 residues. Germline CDR1 is MNHEY and CDR2 is SMNVEV (reference sequence). For the CDR3, the DNA is TGTGCCAGCAGTAGACAGACTAGCACAGATACGCAGTATTTT. Amino acid sequence: CASSRQTSTDTQYF.

The V gene is TRBV5-5, the J gene TRBJ2-3; 11 positions match TRBD1. The ends lost 3 bases at V and 6 bases at J; junction bases unmatched: 12. The CDR3 length is 17 residues. Germline V gives CDR1 SGHKS, CDR2 YYEKEE (reference sequence). The CDR3 DNA is TGTGCCAGCAGCTCGTCAATCGGACAGGGGGCGTGGGATACGCAGTATTTT. It yields the protein CASSSSIGQGAWDTQYF.

The chain links TRBV7-2 to TRBJ2-1, with D possibly being TRBD2 (6 bases). The V end lost 0 bases, the J end lost 4 bases, and 10 bases lay between the germline ends. This CDR3 contains 15 residues. The germline gives CDR1 SGHTA, CDR2 FQGNSA. CDR3 in amino acids: CASSLARDSYNEQFF. CDR3 DNA: TGTGCCAGCAGCTTAGCACGGGACTCGTACAATGAGCAGTTCTTC.

This clone was found once. The V gene is TRBV19, the J gene TRBJ2-4; no definite D call. V was trimmed by 5 bases and J by 13 bases, leaving 15 bases between them. The CDR3 runs 12 residues. Germline V gene sequence: CDR1 LNHDA, CDR2 SQIVND (reference sequence). The CDR3 sequence: CASSLLSGPQYF. In DNA form, the CDR3 reads TGTGCCAGTAGTCTTCTCTCCGGACCGCAGTACTTC.